Each of the 27 T cell receptor beta chains below was sequenced from the same sample in a study of tumor and adjacent non-tumor tissue in lung cancer. A modified ARM-PCR protocol with three rounds of nested PCR amplified TCRbeta. TCRdb re-analysed the multiplex PCR reads in MiXCR, keeping a single row per CDR3 protein. Counted here are 75,000 to 95,000 distinct CDR3 sequences, around 77% occurring once; the ten biggest clones make up 8% to 10%. This sample's RNA came from whole unsorted tissue. The source material was lung tumor tissue. Receptor source: a woman between 40 and 50 years old with non-small cell lung cancer.

The chain couples TRBV11-3 to TRBJ2-3; maybe TRBD2 (6 bases). Germline assignment: CDR1 SGHNT and CDR2 YENEEA. The CDR3 is 16 residues long. The V and J ends lost 5 bases and 5 bases respectively, with 20 bases between them. The CDR3: CASSLRIWGRIDTQYF. The CDR3 DNA follows: TGTGCCAGCAGCCTTCGAATATGGGGGAGGATAGATACGCAGTATTTT.

About this clonotype itself: One end of the junction fails to match germline, which may point to a read error. This rearrangement joins TRBV5-1 to TRBJ2-3; TRBD2 matches at 8 bases. CDR1 and CDR2 from the germline V gene are SGHRS and YFSETQ. This CDR3 spans 17 amino acids. In DNA form, the CDR3 reads TGCGCCAACAGCCCCTTCAGCTCGAGCGGGGGACGAGATACGCAGTATTTT. Its protein product is CANSPFSSSGGRDTQYF.

V gene TRBV11-2 combines with J gene TRBJ2-7; TRBD1 or TRBD2 may be the D gene (5 bases each). This CDR3 comprises 11 residues. In germline, CDR1 is SGHAT, CDR2 FQNNGV. V was trimmed by 7 bases and J by 6 bases, leaving 10 bases between them. The CDR3 spells CASNLGREQYF. In DNA, the CDR3 is TGTGCCAGCAACTTGGGACGCGAGCAGTACTTC.

This clonotype was seen once. The junction shows a germline mismatch at one end, possibly a read error. J is TRBJ2-4 and V is TRBV10-3; D ambiguous. The CDR3 covers 12 residues. Germline V gene sequence: CDR1 ENHRY, CDR2 SYGVKD. The CDR3 DNA reads as TGTGCCATCATTGAGTCTGGGCAGCTCAAGTACTTC. Translating gives CAIIESGQLKYF.

This clonotype was recorded once. At one of its ends the junction is not consistent with the germline gene, which may arise from a read error. The V and J genes are TRBV11-1 and TRBJ2-1; D perhaps matches TRBD2 (5 bases). The CDR3 spans 12 residues. Per germline, CDR1 SGHAT and CDR2 FQDESV (reference sequence). CDR3 sequence reads: CVSSLLGTTPRF. CDR3 bases: TGTGTCAGCAGCTTACTAGGAACCACTCCACGGTTC.

The chain carries TRBV6-4 and TRBJ2-7, with D possibly called TRBD1 or TRBD2 (5 bases each). This CDR3 is built from 17 residues. Deletions cut 9 bases from V and 9 bases from J, with 33 bases between. From germline, CDR1 is MRHNA and CDR2 SNTAGT. The CDR3 DNA is TGTGCCAGTCTTCTAGTACCGAGGGACCGCTCCATCCCCGTGCAGTACTTC. Its translation: CASLLVPRDRSIPVQYF.

With regard to this clonotype: The junction departs from germline at one end; a sequencing error may be responsible. Written as DNA, the CDR3 is TGTGGCAGCGCCTTAGGGAGGGGAACCCTCGGCAACATTCATTACTTC. This translates into CGSALGRGTLGNIHYF. The V gene is TRBV12-3 or TRBV12-4, the J gene TRBJ2-4; 7 bases fit TRBD2. This CDR3 has 16 amino acids.

This clonotype came up many times. The J gene is TRBJ1-5, the V gene TRBV10-3, with D possibly being TRBD1 (5 bases). The V end lost 5 bases, the J end lost 6 bases, and 14 bases lay between the germline ends. The length of the CDR3 is 14 residues. Germline CDR1 is ENHRY and CDR2 is SYGVKD. The CDR3 DNA reads TGTGCCATCAGTTGGGACCAAGGTGGTCAGCCCCAGCATTTT. It codes for CAISWDQGGQPQHF.

This clonotype occurred once. Given the absence of the conserved phenylalanine or tryptophan at the CDR3 end, a read error is likely. The J gene is TRBJ1-5, the V gene TRBV6-1, with 7 positions matching TRBD1. The germline V gene has CDR1 MNHNS and CDR2 SASEGT. The length of the CDR3 is 15 residues. The junction had 10 bases not matched to a gene; V was cut back by 6 bases and J by 5 bases. This CDR3 is CASSRGGGSDQPQHS. The CDR3 coding sequence is TGTGCCAGCAGCCGTGGAGGGGGCTCAGATCAGCCCCAGCATTCT.

This clonotype occurred a few times. A junction boundary mismatches the germline segment, possibly from a read error. J is TRBJ2-7 and V is TRBV11-3; D is uncertain. The germline V gene has CDR1 SGHNT and CDR2 YENEEA. The CDR3 has 12 residues. The CDR3 loop is CASSLISYEQCF. CDR3 DNA sequence: TGCGCCAGCAGCTTAATCTCCTACGAGCAGTGCTTC.

This clonotype showed up just a few times. This may come from a read error, since a much larger clone is one base off. The chain couples TRBV6-5 to TRBJ1-1; D gene ambiguous. V lost 7 bases and J 2 bases, leaving 23 bases between the germline ends. Germline V gives CDR1 MNHEY, CDR2 SVGAGI. The length of the CDR3 is 17 residues. The CDR3 protein is CASNLLGLARLNTEAFF. In DNA, the CDR3 is TGTGCCAGCAACTTACTTGGGCTAGCTAGGCTAAACACTGAAGCTTTCTTT.

As for this clonotype: The CDR3 carries no conserved terminal phenylalanine or tryptophan, so it likely arises from a read error. This CDR3 is CSVPGTSGGYGGTDAQYL. CDR3 DNA sequence: TGCAGCGTTCCCGGGACTAGCGGGGGTTACGGTGGCACAGATGCGCAGTATCTT. This sequence joins TRBV29-1 and TRBJ2-3; 14 bases agree with TRBD2. Germline values: CDR1 SQVTM, CDR2 ANQGSEA. The CDR3 has 18 residues.

This clonotype has a handful of counts. This sequence may be a read error, since a much larger clone differs from it by one base. The V call is TRBV10-3, the J call TRBJ2-7; D gene ambiguous. CDR1 is ENHRY, CDR2 SYGVKD, per germline. CDR3 length: 12 amino acids. The CDR3 sequence is CAIGDPLYEQYF. The DNA of the CDR3 is TGTGCCATCGGTGACCCACTTTACGAGCAGTACTTC.

This clonotype was counted a single time. The CDR3 loop reads CASSTTWAEAFF. CDR3 nucleotide sequence: TGTGCCAGTAGTACTACATGGGCTGAAGCTTTCTTT. The V and J genes are TRBV6-5 and TRBJ1-1; D is unresolved. V shed 9 bases and J shed 6 bases, with 14 bases lying between them. In germline, CDR1 is MNHEY, CDR2 SVGAGI. CDR3 length: 12 residues.

For this clonotype: Mismatch with germline at one junction end may stem from a read error. The chain carries TRBV11-2 and TRBJ2-2, with D perhaps TRBD2 (6 bases). CDR3 size: 15 residues. The germline gives CDR1 SGHAT, CDR2 FQNNGV. In DNA form, the CDR3 reads TGTGCTAGCAGGAAAGCCCGGGGAGGAACCCGGGAGCTGTTTTTT. It translates to CASRKARGGTRELFF.

Points on this clonotype: A much more abundant neighbour one base away suggests this may be a read error. The CDR3 sequence: CSDSRVREKLFF. CDR3 bases: TGCAGTGATAGCAGGGTTCGGGAAAAACTGTTTTTT. The genes are TRBV20-1 and TRBJ1-4, with a weak D call TRBD1 (5 bases). CDR1 and CDR2 (germline): DFQATT, SNEGSKA (reference sequence). V was clipped by 7 bases and J by 8 bases, with 14 bases between them. CDR3 length: 12 amino acids.

A remark on this clonotype: One end of the junction varies from germline; a read error may be responsible. This chain joins TRBV6-5 and TRBJ2-7; D is perhaps TRBD2 (5 bases). Per the germline V gene, CDR1 is MNHEY and CDR2 is SVGAGI. The CDR3 is made up of 16 amino acids. The CDR3 spells CTSSRDSRGGSYEQYF. The CDR3 bases are TGTACCAGCAGCCGGGATAGCAGAGGAGGCTCCTACGAGCAGTACTTC.

A word on this clonotype: Germline is not matched at one junction end, which may reflect a read error. The chain is built from TRBV11-1 and TRBJ2-1; TRBD1 matches at 7 bases. This CDR3 has 13 residues. Germline lookup yields CDR1 SGHAT and CDR2 FQDESV (reference sequence). The CDR3 protein is CPSNLHRGWDQFF. In nucleotides, the CDR3 is TGTCCCAGCAACTTACACAGGGGATGGGATCAATTCTTC.

Concerning this clonotype: A much larger clone is a single base away; this may be a read error. The rearrangement uses TRBV6-6 and TRBJ2-3; D could derive from TRBD1 or TRBD2 (5 bases each). CDR3 length: 14 amino acids. Germline V lookup: CDR1 MNHNY, CDR2 SVGAGI (reference sequence). The CDR3 bases are TGTGCCAGCGGGCGGATCCGAGGGGCAGATAGGCAGTATTTT. It encodes CASGRIRGADRQYF.

The table lists this clonotype with a few counts. The chain employs TRBV28 and TRBJ2-1, with 12 bases matching TRBD2. The V and J ends lost 4 bases and 7 bases, in that order; junction bases with no gene match: 23. The CDR3 is 21 residues long. CDR1 is MDHEN, CDR2 SYDVKM, per germline. The CDR3 DNA sequence: TGTGCCAGCAGTTCCATAACCCTGACTAGCGGGGGAAGAAATAGGAGAAATGAGCAGTTCTTC. Protein sequence: CASSSITLTSGGRNRRNEQFF.

About this clonotype: The junction and the germline gene differ at one end; a read error may be behind it. The V call is TRBV14, the J call TRBJ2-1; no reliable D call. The germline CDR1 and CDR2 sequences are SGHDN and FVKESK. This CDR3 spans 17 amino acids. The CDR3 sequence is CASNQDLGPLAYNAHFF. The CDR3, as DNA: TGTGCCAGCAACCAAGACTTAGGCCCGCTGGCCTACAATGCGCACTTCTTC. The full variable domain, with the rest looked up from reference TRBV14 and TRBJ2-1, is EAGVTQFPSHSVIEKGQTVTLRCDPISGHDNLYWYRRVMGKEIKFLLHFVKESKQDESGMPNNRFLAERTGGTYSTLKVQPAELEDSGVYFCASNQDLGPLAYNAHFFGPGTRLTVL.

Points on this clonotype: The junction departs from germline at one end; a sequencing error may be responsible. The chain is built from TRBV29-1 and TRBJ2-5; tentatively, D is TRBD2 (6 bases). Germline-derived CDR1 and CDR2 are SQVTM and ANQGSEA. The CDR3 spans 15 residues. This chain's CDR3 is CCVDYAGSLGGTQYF. As DNA, the CDR3 is TGCTGCGTTGATTATGCTGGCAGCCTGGGGGGGACCCAGTACTTC. Filled out from reference TRBV29-1 and TRBJ2-5, the complete variable domain reads SAVISQKPSRDICQRGTSLTIQCQVDSQVTMMFWYRQQPGQSLTLIATANQGSEATYESGFVIDKFPISRPNLTFSTLTVSNMSPEDSSIYLCCVDYAGSLGGTQYFGPGTRLLVL.

This clonotype has only one observation. Mismatch with germline at one junction end may stem from a read error. The chain recombines TRBV20-1 with TRBJ2-5; 10 bases are shared with TRBD1. This CDR3 spans 15 amino acids. CDR1 is DFQATT and CDR2 is SNEGSKA in the germline V gene (reference sequence). As DNA, the CDR3 is TGCAGTGCTGGGGACAGGGGAGAGGGGGCAGCGACCCATTACTTC. Translating it yields CSAGDRGEGAATHYF.

Many counts were recorded for this clonotype. The chain employs TRBV4-2 and TRBJ2-1, with D perhaps matching TRBD2 (5 bases). V lost 8 bases and J 4 bases, leaving 15 bases between the germline ends. The CDR3 loop spans 14 amino acids. Germline V CDR1 and CDR2: LGHNA, YNFKEQ. This chain's CDR3 is CASRGEGLYNEQFF. CDR3 coding DNA: TGTGCCAGCCGCGGTGAGGGCCTTTACAATGAGCAGTTCTTC.

Comment on this clonotype: Since the CDR3 does not end with the conserved phenylalanine or tryptophan, this likely comes from a read error. V gene TRBV11-2 combines with J gene TRBJ2-7; possible D gene TRBD1, 5 bases. CDR1 SGHAT and CDR2 FQNNGV come from the germline V gene. With 5 bases removed from V and 10 bases from J, the gap between germline ends came to 15 bases. The CDR3 loop spans 12 amino acids. CDR3 sequence reads: CASSPGEQVQYI. CDR3 coding DNA: TGTGCCAGCAGCCCTGGGGAACAGGTACAGTACATC.

This clonotype was recorded a few times. This could be a read error, since a much larger clone is one nucleotide away. The rearrangement links TRBV7-9 to TRBJ2-7, with 8 bases lining up with TRBD1. The V and J ends lost 11 bases and 4 bases, in that order; junction bases with no gene match: 7. The CDR3 extends over 12 amino acids. CDR1 is SEHNR and CDR2 is FQNEAQ in the germline V gene (reference sequence). The CDR3 nucleotides are TGTGCCGGCACCACAGGGGGTTACGAGCAGTACTTC. This encodes CAGTTGGYEQYF.

This chain uses TRBV11-1 with TRBJ2-1, with D hard to call. The V end was cut by 6 bases, the J end by 13 bases, with 19 bases between. Germline V gives CDR1 SGHAT, CDR2 FQDESV (reference sequence). CDR3 length equals 13 residues. CDR3 amino acids: CASSLHWGWDQFF. The DNA of the CDR3 is TGTGCCAGCAGTTTACATTGGGGATGGGATCAGTTCTTC.